The 13 T cell receptor beta chains given below trace back to one sample, sequenced in a study of early T cells in non-severe SARS-CoV-2 infection. TCRdb reprocessed the 5' RACE reads with MiXCR, giving one entry per CDR3 protein. This repertoire shows 55,000 to 75,000 distinct CDR3 sequences, approximately 12% found once; its top ten account for about 1.3%. Material for sequencing was whole blood. These receptors originate from an adult who was a healthcare worker with PCR-confirmed SARS-CoV-2 infection or an uninfected control (not recorded which).

This clonotype has a count of ten or more. V is TRBV6-5 and J is TRBJ1-5, with D possibly TRBD1 on 6 matching bases. CDR3 size: 15 residues. The V end was cut by 8 bases, the J end by 0 bases, with 14 bases between. The germline V gene encodes CDR1 MNHEY and CDR2 SVGAGI. The CDR3 DNA reads TGTGCCAGCGGGGTAGGGGGGCATAGCAATCAGCCCCAGCATTTT. Translated, it gives CASGVGGHSNQPQHF.

In its sample, this clonotype was seen many times. This chain links TRBV6-2 or TRBV6-3 with TRBJ1-5; maybe TRBD1 (6 bases). Between the trimmed V and J ends, which lost 7 bases and 3 bases, there was a span of 13 bases. Germline V gene sequence: CDR1 MNHEY, CDR2 SVGEGT. CDR3 size: 14 residues. CDR3 protein: CASTKDRFNQPQHF. In nucleotides, the CDR3 is TGTGCCAGCACCAAGGACAGATTCAATCAGCCCCAGCATTTT.

This clonotype came up many times. The rearrangement joins TRBV28 to TRBJ2-6; D possibly matches TRBD1 or TRBD2 (5 bases each). Germline V gene lookup returns CDR1 MDHEN and CDR2 SYDVKM. V lost 2 bases, J lost 0 bases, and 23 bases lay in between. CDR3 length: 21 amino acids. CDR3 sequence reads: CASSLKPPSWGPISGANVLTF. The CDR3 coding sequence is TGTGCCAGCAGTTTAAAGCCCCCGTCATGGGGACCAATCTCTGGGGCCAACGTCCTGACTTTC.

This clonotype was recorded at least ten times. The CDR3 coding sequence is TGTGCCAGCGGGAATTCACCCCTCCACTTT. Its translation: CASGNSPLHF. The chain recombines TRBV28 with TRBJ1-6; D is undetermined. Germline CDR1 reads MDHEN; CDR2 reads SYDVKM. V was clipped by 8 bases and J by 7 bases, with 3 bases between them. This CDR3 comprises 10 residues.

This rearrangement joins TRBV4-2 to TRBJ1-5, with D possibly TRBD1 on 6 matching bases. Looked up from germline, CDR1 is LGHNA and CDR2 is YNFKEQ. Deletions cut 0 bases from V and 1 base from J, with 13 bases between. CDR3 length equals 17 residues. CDR3 bases: TGTGCCAGCAGCCAAGATCGGGGGCGGGGGAGCAATCAGCCCCAGCATTTT. Translation gives CASSQDRGRGSNQPQHF.

This clonotype has a count of ten or more. This chain joins TRBV28 and TRBJ2-3, with a weak D call TRBD1 (6 bases). The CDR3 runs 15 residues. The germline gives CDR1 MDHEN, CDR2 SYDVKM. Trimming pared 5 bases from V and 0 bases from J, leaving 12 bases between. The CDR3 spells CASSPHRDSTDTQYF. The CDR3 DNA is TGTGCCAGCAGTCCCCACAGGGATAGCACAGATACGCAGTATTTT.

This clonotype has just a few counts. The rearrangement links TRBV7-9 to TRBJ1-2, with D unresolved. Germline V CDR1 and CDR2: SEHNR, FQNEAQ (reference sequence). V was pared by 5 bases and J by 0 bases, with 13 bases between. The CDR3 is 15 amino acids. In nucleotides, the CDR3 is TGTGCCAGCAGCCCCCCACCGACGGCTAACTATGGCTACACCTTC. It encodes CASSPPPTANYGYTF.

This clonotype was counted at least ten times. V usage is TRBV24-1 and J usage is TRBJ2-5, with D possibly being TRBD1 (6 bases). The CDR3 spans 13 residues. Looked up from germline, CDR1 is KGHDR and CDR2 is SFDVKD. V was shortened by 9 bases and J by 7 bases, with 17 bases between the two germline ends. The CDR3 region is CATSDTNRATQYF. The CDR3 DNA follows: TGTGCCACCTCCGACACAAACAGGGCGACCCAGTACTTC.

This clonotype has a count of ten or more. The chain couples TRBV20-1 to TRBJ2-7, with TRBD2 identical over 10 bases. The V gene's germline CDR1 is DFQATT and CDR2 SNEGSKA (reference sequence). Trimming took 7 bases from V and 0 from J; bases not matched to a gene: 9. The CDR3 is 15 amino acids. This CDR3 reads CSVNPGTSDSYEQYF. The CDR3 coding sequence is TGCAGTGTTAATCCCGGGACTAGCGACTCCTACGAGCAGTACTTC.

This clonotype was counted ten times or more. CDR3 nucleotides: TGTGCCAGCAGCGGGCCAGCGGGAGCAAATGAGCAGTTCTTC. Translating it yields CASSGPAGANEQFF. This chain joins TRBV9 and TRBJ2-1; 8 bases align to TRBD2. The CDR3 runs to 14 residues. Germline V CDR1 and CDR2: SGDLS, YYNGEE. V lost 3 bases, J lost 7 bases, and 6 bases stayed unmatched.

This clonotype was recorded at least ten times. This chain connects TRBV27 to TRBJ1-3; D ambiguous. This CDR3 has 13 residues. Trimming removed 1 base at V and 4 bases at J, with 5 bases between. The germline gives CDR1 MNHEY, CDR2 SMNVEV (reference sequence). The CDR3 coding sequence is TGTGCCAGCAGTTTATGGCCGGGAAACACCATATATTTT. Its translation is CASSLWPGNTIYF.

This clonotype occurred many times. The CDR3 DNA sequence: TGTGCCAGTAGTAGCGGAAAAACAGGGGGCGCGGGAGGCTACACCTTC. This gives the protein CASSSGKTGGAGGYTF. The chain carries TRBV19 and TRBJ1-2; 9 positions agree with TRBD1. CDR1 and CDR2 (germline): LNHDA, SQIVND (reference sequence). This CDR3 is built from 16 residues. The V segment lost 4 bases and the J segment 8 bases; nucleotides outside the gene matches: 14.

J is TRBJ1-1 and V is TRBV7-2; possibly TRBD1 for D (6 bases). The CDR3 extends over 16 amino acids. Germline CDR1 reads SGHTA; CDR2 reads FQGNSA. V shed 0 bases and J shed 5 bases, with 16 bases lying between them. The CDR3 sequence is CASSLAGDQGRTEAFF. CDR3 coding DNA: TGTGCCAGCAGCTTAGCGGGAGATCAGGGGAGGACTGAAGCTTTCTTT.